The 32 T cell receptor beta chains presented below share a single source sample, sequenced in a study of shared clonotypes between healthy human individuals. Terminally differentiated effector memory CD45RA+ cells were left out of the naive CD8 fraction, which was CD45RO-negative and positively selected for CCR7. Measured with immunoSEQ multiplex PCR; TCRdb has only the in-frame clones, and not every one. Seen here are around 610,000 clones, approximately 96% observed once, and the top ten hold about 0.12%. Material for sequencing was naive CD8+ T cells sorted from blood. The receptors derive from a woman in her twenties or thirties in good health.

The chain uses TRBV2 and TRBJ2-3; D is ambiguous. CDR1 SNHLY and CDR2 FYNNEI come from the germline V gene. The CDR3 loop spans 14 amino acids. V was trimmed by 4 bases and J by 0 bases, leaving 8 bases between them. The CDR3 is CASSVEQSTDTQYF. For the CDR3, the DNA is TGTGCCAGCAGTGTCGAACAGAGCACAGATACGCAGTATTTT.

This sequence joins TRBV29-1 and TRBJ2-7; D not resolved. The CDR3 contains 15 residues. CDR1 is SQVTM, CDR2 ANQGSEA, per germline. V shed 0 bases and J shed 0 bases, with 12 bases lying between them. The CDR3 loop is CSVEDWWGSSYEQYF. The CDR3 nucleotides read TGCAGCGTTGAAGATTGGTGGGGAAGCTCCTACGAGCAGTACTTC.

The J gene is TRBJ1-1, the V gene TRBV27, with D possibly being TRBD1 (5 bases). The length of the CDR3 is 15 residues. The germline gives CDR1 MNHEY, CDR2 SMNVEV (reference sequence). Trimming removed 1 base from V and 1 base from J, with 10 bases in between. The CDR3 region has the DNA TGTGCCAGCAGTTTATTCGATGGGGCGAACACTGAAGCTTTCTTT. This translates into CASSLFDGANTEAFF.

This chain connects TRBV2 to TRBJ2-7; 8 nucleotides agree with TRBD2. CDR1 is SNHLY, CDR2 FYNNEI, per germline. The CDR3 loop spans 14 amino acids. V shed 7 bases, J shed 4 bases, and the junction held 9 bases outside the gene matches. The CDR3 coding sequence is TGTGCCAGCAATTTAGCGGGAAGTCAGTACGAGCAGTACTTC. Amino acids: CASNLAGSQYEQYF.

V usage is TRBV5-6 and J usage is TRBJ1-1; D gene uncertain. The CDR3 loop spans 14 amino acids. V gave up 0 bases and J gave up 4 bases, with 10 bases separating them. Per the germline V gene, CDR1 is SGHDT and CDR2 is YYEEEE. This CDR3 reads CASSLGREGTEAFF. CDR3 nucleotides: TGTGCCAGCAGCTTGGGGCGAGAGGGCACTGAAGCTTTCTTT.

The CDR3 here is CASSRMMGQPQHF. The CDR3 DNA sequence: TGCGCCAGCAGCCGGATGATGGGTCAGCCCCAGCATTTT. The V and J genes are TRBV4-1 and TRBJ1-5, with D hard to call. The CDR3 length is 13 residues. Trimming left V 4 bases short and J 6 bases short, with 10 bases between. Per germline, CDR1 MGHRA and CDR2 YSYEKL.

The J gene is TRBJ2-7, the V gene TRBV18; D unclear. The germline CDR1 and CDR2 sequences are KGHSH and LQKENI. With 3 bases removed from V and 2 bases from J, the gap between germline ends came to 14 bases. There are 15 residues in the CDR3. CDR3: CASSPLTRTPYEQYF. The CDR3 DNA is TGTGCCAGCTCACCTCTGACACGTACGCCCTACGAGCAGTACTTC. The full variable domain, with the rest looked up from reference TRBV18 and TRBJ2-7, is NAGVMQNPRHLVRRRGQEARLRCSPMKGHSHVYWYRQLPEEGLKFMVYLQKENIIDESGMPKERFSAEFPKEGPSILRIQQVVRGDSAAYFCASSPLTRTPYEQYFGPGTRLTVT.

V and J are TRBV6-1 and TRBJ2-7, with D possibly TRBD1 on 6 matching bases. The CDR3 totals 14 residues. V lost 5 bases and J lost 2, with 13 bases in between. Germline V gene sequence: CDR1 MNHNS, CDR2 SASEGT. CDR3 DNA: TGTGCCAGCAGTACAAGGACAGCTACCTACGAGCAGTACTTC. Encoded protein: CASSTRTATYEQYF.

This clone was detected once. The chain has TRBV4-1 and TRBJ2-2, with 11 bases aligning to TRBD2. The CDR3 is 20 amino acids. V dropped 4 bases and J dropped 6; count of bases not matched to a gene: 19. The V gene's germline CDR1 is MGHRA and CDR2 YSYEKL. The CDR3 DNA reads as TGCGCCAGCAGCCCCCCCTCCCTCATAACTAGCGGGAGAAGGTCCGGGGAGCTGTTTTTT. Protein: CASSPPSLITSGRRSGELFF.

This chain links TRBV19 with TRBJ1-1, with 7 bases lining up with TRBD1. CDR1 is LNHDA and CDR2 is SQIVND in the germline V gene (reference sequence). The CDR3 consists of 16 residues. Trimming at V came to 2 bases and at J to 2 bases, leaving 8 bases not matched to a gene. The CDR3 sequence: CASSISQGGDNTEAFF. DNA of the CDR3: TGTGCCAGTAGTATATCGCAGGGGGGGGACAACACTGAAGCTTTCTTT.

This clone was detected only once. The chain is built from TRBV13 and TRBJ2-1, with D possibly called TRBD1 or TRBD2 (5 bases each). The CDR3 consists of 14 residues. Germline values: CDR1 PRHDT, CDR2 FYEKMQ (reference sequence). Trimming took off 1 base at V and 9 bases at J, with 13 bases between the two ends. The DNA for the CDR3 is TGTGCCAGCAGCTTAGAGAGGGGAGTGGGTGAGCAGTTCTTC. Encoded protein: CASSLERGVGEQFF.

The V call is TRBV27, the J call TRBJ1-4; 12 nucleotides line up with TRBD1. CDR1 and CDR2 (germline): MNHEY, SMNVEV (reference sequence). V was pared by 6 bases and J by 6 bases, with 11 bases of the junction left unmatched. This CDR3 has 17 amino acids. The CDR3 bases are TGTGCCAGCAGAGAATCCGGGACAGGGGGCCAATATGAAAAACTGTTTTTT. Amino acid sequence: CASRESGTGGQYEKLFF.

The V call is TRBV7-9, the J call TRBJ2-7; D call uncertain. The CDR3 consists of 12 residues. Trimming pared 1 base from V and 3 bases from J, leaving 4 bases between. Germline loops: CDR1 SEHNR, CDR2 FQNEAQ (reference sequence). CDR3 bases: TGTGCCAGCAGCTTAGACAACTACGAGCAGTACTTC. Translating gives CASSLDNYEQYF.

J is TRBJ2-6 and V is TRBV2; no definite D call. This CDR3 comprises 13 residues. Trimming left V 6 bases short and J 4 bases short, with 7 bases between. In germline, CDR1 is SNHLY, CDR2 FYNNEI. This chain's CDR3 is CASRPPGANVLTF. The CDR3 nucleotides read TGTGCCAGCAGACCCCCCGGGGCCAACGTCCTGACTTTC.

The count of this clone is one. J is TRBJ1-1 and V is TRBV2; no definite D call. This CDR3 is 12 amino acids long. Trimming stripped 6 bases from V and 6 bases from J, with 11 bases between. CDR1 is SNHLY, CDR2 FYNNEI, per germline. The CDR3 reads CASRGPKPEAFF. CDR3 sequence (DNA): TGTGCCAGCAGAGGACCGAAGCCTGAAGCTTTCTTT. The entire variable domain, with the rest obtained from reference TRBV2 and TRBJ1-1, is as follows: EPEVTQTPSHQVTQMGQEVILRCVPISNHLYFYWYRQILGQKVEFLVSFYNNEISEKSEIFDDQFSVERPDGSNFTLKIRSTKLEDSAMYFCASRGPKPEAFFGQGTRLTVV.

The rearrangement joins TRBV6-1 to TRBJ1-1; D not certain. From germline, CDR1 is MNHNS and CDR2 SASEGT. With 10 bases removed from V and 4 bases from J, the gap between germline ends came to 19 bases. The CDR3 runs 14 residues. CDR3 DNA sequence: TGTGCCACTACCGAAGTGAAGGGTTTCACTGAAGCTTTCTTT. Residues: CATTEVKGFTEAFF.

The rearrangement links TRBV14 to TRBJ2-4; no definite D call. V was trimmed by 4 bases and J by 6 bases, leaving 19 bases between them. CDR3 size: 16 residues. Germline V gene sequence: CDR1 SGHDN, CDR2 FVKESK. The CDR3, as DNA: TGTGCCAGCAGCCTTGCGGACGGAGAAGCTCGAAACATTCAGTACTTC. Translating gives CASSLADGEARNIQYF.

The rearrangement joins TRBV9 to TRBJ2-7; D is ambiguous. The V and J ends lost 3 bases and 7 bases respectively, with 11 bases between them. CDR1 and CDR2 (germline): SGDLS, YYNGEE. The CDR3 is 12 residues long. In nucleotides, the CDR3 is TGTGCCAGCAGCGGCCCGTATCGGGAGCAGTACTTC. Translation gives CASSGPYREQYF. The full variable domain, its missing parts supplied by reference TRBV9 and TRBJ2-7, is DSGVTQTPKHLITATGQRVTLRCSPRSGDLSVYWYQQSLDQGLQFLIQYYNGEERAKGNILERFSAQQFPDLHSELNLSSLELGDSALYFCASSGPYREQYFGPGTRLTVT.

The V and J genes are TRBV11-2 and TRBJ2-7; the D gene is possibly TRBD2 (6 bases). Trimming removed 5 bases at V and 2 bases at J, with 16 bases between. The V gene's germline CDR1 is SGHAT and CDR2 FQNNGV. The CDR3 has 15 amino acids. The CDR3 sequence: CASSPNTDYPYEQYF. Written as DNA, the CDR3 is TGTGCCAGCAGCCCCAACACGGACTATCCCTACGAGCAGTACTTC. Using reference TRBV11-2 and TRBJ2-7 for the parts outside the CDR3, the full variable domain is EAGVAQSPRYKIIEKRQSVAFWCNPISGHATLYWYQQILGQGPKLLIQFQNNGVVDDSQLPKDRFSAERLKGVDSTLKIQPAKLEDSAVYLCASSPNTDYPYEQYFGPGTRLTVT.

The DNA for the CDR3 is TGCGCCAGCAGCCATGGGGGTAAGGTCTACAATGAGCAGTTCTTC. This codes for CASSHGGKVYNEQFF. The rearrangement joins TRBV4-1 to TRBJ2-1; tentatively, D is TRBD1 or TRBD2 (5 bases each). CDR1 and CDR2 (germline): MGHRA, YSYEKL. Trimming shortened V by 3 bases and J by 3 bases, and 12 bases separated the two germline ends. The CDR3 loop spans 15 amino acids.

The chain links TRBV7-9 to TRBJ2-3; D perhaps matches TRBD2 (5 bases). Germline-derived CDR1 and CDR2 are SEHNR and FQNEAQ (reference sequence). This CDR3 comprises 14 residues. V was clipped by 6 bases and J by 0 bases, with 10 bases between them. The CDR3 DNA is TGTGCCAGCAGGAGCGGAACTAGCACAGATACGCAGTATTTT. Protein product: CASRSGTSTDTQYF.

The gene calls are TRBV27 and TRBJ2-7; 9 bases line up with TRBD1. The length of the CDR3 is 16 residues. The V segment lost 5 bases and the J segment 5 bases; nucleotides outside the gene matches: 13. Per germline, CDR1 MNHEY and CDR2 SMNVEV (reference sequence). This CDR3 is CASSLSPGTGIDEQYF. In nucleotides, the CDR3 is TGTGCCAGCAGTCTTAGTCCCGGGACAGGGATCGACGAGCAGTACTTC.

A single count supports this clone. V and J are TRBV7-8 and TRBJ2-3; 7 nucleotides align to TRBD2. The germline V gene has CDR1 SGHVS and CDR2 FQNEAQ. The CDR3 covers 15 residues. The ends lost 8 bases at V and 3 bases at J; junction bases unmatched: 11. The chain's CDR3 is CASAQWEGSTDTQYF. The CDR3 DNA reads as TGTGCCAGCGCCCAGTGGGAGGGATCGACAGATACGCAGTATTTT.

The chain couples TRBV2 to TRBJ2-7; TRBD1 aligns across 10 bases. The CDR3 covers 13 residues. The trim removed 5 bases at V and 5 bases at J, leaving 3 bases unmatched. Germline CDR1 and CDR2: SNHLY and FYNNEI. CDR3 in DNA: TGTGCCAGCAGTTGGGACAGGGGAAACGAGCAGTACTTC. This sequence encodes CASSWDRGNEQYF.

The gene calls are TRBV4-1 and TRBJ2-3; 13 nucleotides agree with TRBD2. J gave up 8 bases and V 4 bases, and 6 bases lay outside the gene matches. The germline V gene has CDR1 MGHRA and CDR2 YSYEKL. This CDR3 contains 15 residues. The CDR3 sequence: CASSPTSGRGGTQYF. The CDR3 DNA reads TGCGCCAGCAGCCCCACTAGCGGGAGGGGGGGTACGCAGTATTTT.

The gene calls are TRBV9 and TRBJ2-2; TRBD2 matches at 9 bases. CDR1 is SGDLS and CDR2 is YYNGEE in the germline V gene. The J segment lost 0 bases and the V segment lost 4 bases, leaving 4 bases of the junction unmatched. The CDR3 is made up of 16 amino acids. The CDR3 nucleotides read TGTGCCAGCAGCACGCGGGAGGGACCGAACACCGGGGAGCTGTTTTTT. Amino acid sequence: CASSTREGPNTGELFF.

CDR3 DNA: TGCGCCAGCAGCCCAGGAAGTAACACCGGGGAGCTGTTTTTT. Its protein product is CASSPGSNTGELFF. The genes are TRBV4-1 and TRBJ2-2; D remains ambiguous. The V gene lost 4 bases and the J gene lost 2 bases, with 8 bases spanning the gap. Germline CDR1 and CDR2: MGHRA and YSYEKL. The CDR3 runs to 14 residues.

In this sample, this clone turned up once. The chain has TRBV6-5 and TRBJ2-1, with D perhaps matching TRBD2 (6 bases). Trimming took 7 bases from V and 4 from J, leaving 14 bases between them. The germline CDR1 and CDR2 sequences are MNHEY and SVGAGI. The CDR3 runs to 14 residues. The CDR3 sequence is CASKLGGGYNEQFF. The CDR3 region has the DNA TGTGCCAGCAAGTTGGGAGGTGGGTACAATGAGCAGTTCTTC.

This chain uses TRBV5-1 with TRBJ2-1; maybe TRBD1 (5 bases). V lost 1 base, J lost 7 bases, and 9 bases lay in between. This CDR3 is 13 amino acids long. From germline, CDR1 is SGHRS and CDR2 YFSETQ. The CDR3 nucleotides read TGCGCCAGCAGCTTGAGCAGGGAAAATGAGCAGTTCTTC. Protein: CASSLSRENEQFF.

The chain uses TRBV5-4 and TRBJ1-1; a weak D match, TRBD1 (6 bases). V was pared by 5 bases and J by 4 bases, with 15 bases between. The germline gives CDR1 SGHNT, CDR2 YYREEE (reference sequence). This CDR3 has 14 residues. CDR3 bases: TGTGCCAGCAGTCAGTCGGGGGGCGGCACTGAAGCTTTCTTT. Protein product: CASSQSGGGTEAFF. Filled out from reference TRBV5-4 and TRBJ1-1, the complete variable domain reads ETGVTQSPTHLIKTRGQQVTLRCSSQSGHNTVSWYQQALGQGPQFIFQYYREEENGRGNFPPRFSGLQFPNYSSELNVNALELDDSALYLCASSQSGGGTEAFFGQGTRLTVV.

The J gene is TRBJ2-5, the V gene TRBV28, with D possibly being TRBD1 (6 bases). Germline V gene lookup returns CDR1 MDHEN and CDR2 SYDVKM. The CDR3 totals 15 residues. V lost 2 bases to trimming and J lost 1 base, with 11 bases between them. CDR3 coding DNA: TGTGCCAGCAGTTTAGCATGGACAGCCCAAGAGACCCAGTACTTC. Amino acid sequence: CASSLAWTAQETQYF.

This rearrangement joins TRBV4-2 to TRBJ1-1, with D tentatively TRBD1 (6 bases). The CDR3 runs to 16 residues. Per the germline V gene, CDR1 is LGHNA and CDR2 is YNFKEQ. Between the trimmed V and J ends, which lost 0 bases and 0 bases, there was a span of 11 bases. The CDR3 nucleotides read TGTGCCAGCAGCCAAGAGGTGGGGGCCATGAACACTGAAGCTTTCTTT. It is translated as CASSQEVGAMNTEAFF.